This T cell receptor beta chain is from a study of shared clonotypes between healthy human individuals. Study-wide points: Clonotypes that were shared across a handful of donors made up approximately 5.1% of naive CD4 clonotypes.

CDR3 size: 17 residues. Germline V gives CDR1 SGHKS, CDR2 YYEKEE (reference sequence). Trimming pared 3 bases from V and 6 bases from J, leaving 25 bases between. Details on this clone: What it binds is not known.

Deep-level assay runs were performed. DNA at 150 to 200 ng, 25,000 to 35,000 T cell genomes, went into sorted-subset replicate PCRs. TCRdb keeps only in-frame clones here, not all; method: immunoSEQ multiplex PCR. The sample records a few million clones, approximately 94% being singletons. Those who donated, Caucasian adults without exception, all lived in Nashville, Tennessee. The sequence was obtained from a man aged 18 to 30 in good health. The material sequenced was naive CD4+ T cells sorted from blood. The subset here: CD45RA+ positively selected. The chain uses TRBV5-5 and TRBJ2-7; D tentatively fits TRBD1 or TRBD2 (5 bases each). The CDR3 loop reads CASSSSARDGSGPEQYF. The CDR3 nucleotides read TGTGCCAGCAGCTCCTCTGCCCGGGATGGTTCGGGGCCCGAGCAGTACTTC.